This TCR beta chain was obtained from a study of T-cell reconstitution after alpha-beta-depleted transplantation in children. For TCRbeta, the library was prepared with unique molecular identifiers. TCRdb analysed the PCR reads with MiXCR anew, one entry per CDR3 protein. The data hold about 200,000 distinct CDR3 sequences, with roughly 18% observed a single time. This CDR3 spans 16 amino acids. With 6 bases clipped from V and 0 bases from J, the junction kept 9 bases outside the gene matches. Findings of the study overall: Newly made T cells mostly supplied T-cell counts and diversity one year after transplant. It was surviving recipient T cells and thymic progenitors that gave some patients high TCRbeta diversity at day 60. Expanded clones from the graft, numbering several hundred, reportedly supplied alpha-beta T cells about two months after transplant.

There are a few counts of this clonotype. Its antigen is still unknown. Specimen: PBMCs, mostly from graft donor cells, collected 360 days after TCRalphabeta/CD19-depleted stem cell transplant. The rearrangement joins TRBV12-3 or TRBV12-4 to TRBJ2-5; 8 bases align to TRBD2. This TCR came from a male patient aged 2-9 years who had a stem cell transplant for acute lymphoblastic leukemia, so the T cells may come from the graft donor. This CDR3 is CASSRPSGGYQETQYF. In DNA form, the CDR3 reads TGTGCCAGCAGCCGCCCAAGCGGGGGATACCAAGAGACCCAGTACTTC.